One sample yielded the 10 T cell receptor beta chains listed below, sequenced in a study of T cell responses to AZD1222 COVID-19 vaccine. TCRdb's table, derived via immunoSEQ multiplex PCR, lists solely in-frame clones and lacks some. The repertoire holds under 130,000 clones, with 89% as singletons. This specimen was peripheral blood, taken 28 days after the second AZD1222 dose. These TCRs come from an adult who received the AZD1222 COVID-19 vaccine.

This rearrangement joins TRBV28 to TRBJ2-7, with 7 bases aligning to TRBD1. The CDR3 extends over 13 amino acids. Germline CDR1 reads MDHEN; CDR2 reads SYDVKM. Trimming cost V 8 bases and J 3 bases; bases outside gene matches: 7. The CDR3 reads CASARTGNYEQYF. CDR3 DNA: TGTGCCAGCGCGCGGACAGGCAACTACGAGCAGTACTTC.

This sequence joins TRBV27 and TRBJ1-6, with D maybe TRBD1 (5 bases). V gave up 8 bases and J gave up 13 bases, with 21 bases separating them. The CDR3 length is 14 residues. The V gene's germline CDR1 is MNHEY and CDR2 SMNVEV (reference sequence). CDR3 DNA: TGTGCCAGCCGCAGGGACGGCCAGTTTTCGCCCCTCCACTTT. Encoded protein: CASRRDGQFSPLHF.

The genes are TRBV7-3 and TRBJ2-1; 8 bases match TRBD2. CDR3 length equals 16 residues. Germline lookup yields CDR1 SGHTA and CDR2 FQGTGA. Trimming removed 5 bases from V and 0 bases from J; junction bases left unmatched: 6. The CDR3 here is CASSRERGSSYNEQFF. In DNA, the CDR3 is TGTGCCAGCAGCCGGGAGCGGGGGAGCTCCTACAATGAGCAGTTCTTC. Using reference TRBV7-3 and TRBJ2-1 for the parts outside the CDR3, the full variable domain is GAGVSQTPSNKVTEKGKYVELRCDPISGHTALYWYRQSLGQGPEFLIYFQGTGAADDSGLPNDRFFAVRPEGSVSTLKIQRTERGDSAVYLCASSRERGSSYNEQFFGPGTRLTVL.

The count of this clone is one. The CDR3 spells CATRSNTEAFF. Written as DNA, the CDR3 is TGTGCCACCAGATCGAACACTGAAGCTTTCTTT. The J gene is TRBJ1-1, the V gene TRBV27; D is uncertain. V was cut by 10 bases and J by 1 base, with 7 bases left in between. Germline V gene data show CDR1 as MNHEY and CDR2 as SMNVEV (reference sequence). This CDR3 region has 11 residues.

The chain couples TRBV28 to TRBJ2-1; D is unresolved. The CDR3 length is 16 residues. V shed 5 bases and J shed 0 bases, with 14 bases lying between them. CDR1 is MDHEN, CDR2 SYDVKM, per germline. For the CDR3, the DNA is TGTGCCAGCAGTCTCACGGAAACAAGCTCCTACAATGAGCAGTTCTTC. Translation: CASSLTETSSYNEQFF.

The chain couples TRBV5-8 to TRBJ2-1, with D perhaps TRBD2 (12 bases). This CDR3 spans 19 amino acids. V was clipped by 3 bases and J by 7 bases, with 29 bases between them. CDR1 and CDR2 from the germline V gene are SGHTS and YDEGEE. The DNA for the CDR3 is TGTGCCAGCAGCTACGGGACAGGGGGGACTAGCGGGCTCCCGAATGAGCAGTTCTTC. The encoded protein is CASSYGTGGTSGLPNEQFF.

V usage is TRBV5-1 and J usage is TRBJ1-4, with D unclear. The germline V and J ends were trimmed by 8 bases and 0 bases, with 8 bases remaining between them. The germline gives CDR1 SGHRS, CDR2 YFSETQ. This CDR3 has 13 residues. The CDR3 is CASRLATNEKLFF. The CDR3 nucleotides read TGCGCCAGTCGGTTGGCAACTAATGAAAAACTGTTTTTT.

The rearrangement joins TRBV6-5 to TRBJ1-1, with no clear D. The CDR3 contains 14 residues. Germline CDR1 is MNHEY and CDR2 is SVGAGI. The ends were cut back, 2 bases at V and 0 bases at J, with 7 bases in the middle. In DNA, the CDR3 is TGTGCCAGCAGTTACAACAGAATGAACACTGAAGCTTTCTTT. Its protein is CASSYNRMNTEAFF.

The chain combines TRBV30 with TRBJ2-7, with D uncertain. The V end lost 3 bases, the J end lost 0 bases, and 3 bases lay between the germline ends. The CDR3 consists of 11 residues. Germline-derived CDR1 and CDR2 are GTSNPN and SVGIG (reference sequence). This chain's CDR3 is CAWRASYEQYF. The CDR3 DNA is TGTGCCTGGAGAGCCTCCTACGAGCAGTACTTC.

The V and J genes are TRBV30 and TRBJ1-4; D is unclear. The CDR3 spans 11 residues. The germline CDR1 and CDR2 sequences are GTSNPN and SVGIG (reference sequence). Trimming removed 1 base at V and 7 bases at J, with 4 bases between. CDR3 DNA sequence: TGTGCCTGGAGTGCGGGTGAAAAACTGTTTTTT. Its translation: CAWSAGEKLFF.